The sequence of this T cell receptor (beta chain) was determined in a study of molecular identifiers for immune sequencing clone quantification. This clonotype was counted ten times or more. The use of previously described methods and listed TCR primers produced the bulk TCR libraries. TCRdb reanalysed the PCR reads using MiXCR and keeps one entry per CDR3 protein. The sample consists of a few hundred thousand distinct CDR3 sequences, roughly a quarter of them appearing once. Trimming stripped 1 base from V and 7 bases from J, with 13 bases between. The CDR3 runs 13 residues. Germline V CDR1 and CDR2: DFQATT, SNEGSKA (reference sequence).

V usage is TRBV20-1 and J usage is TRBJ1-1; no clear D gene. Sequencing was done on a sample of naive CD8+ T cells from blood, with Jurkat cell RNA spiked in. Subset: FACS-sorted CD8+CD4-CCR7+CD45RA+ naive T cells. The origin of this receptor is a human donor in good health. Some libraries in this study had Jurkat cell RNA spiked in. The CDR3 reads CSARVPGWIEAFF. The DNA of the CDR3 is TGCAGTGCTAGAGTCCCGGGTTGGATTGAAGCTTTCTTT.